These 20 T cell receptor beta chains originate from one sample sequenced in a study of blood T cell repertoires in COVID-19. Sequencing used immunoSEQ multiplex PCR; TCRdb keeps in-frame clones, though not all of them. The data contain roughly 71,000 clones, roughly 80% of them seen just once; the ten biggest clones take up about 18%. The sample was peripheral blood. Every receptor here comes from a woman older than 75 with acute or convalescent COVID-19.

The chain carries TRBV7-2 and TRBJ2-1; TRBD2 matches 7 bases. The CDR3 has 16 amino acids. The germline V gene encodes CDR1 SGHTA and CDR2 FQGNSA. V shed 8 bases and J 4 bases; nucleotides not matched to a gene: 14. This chain's CDR3 is CASRRGAGRGYNEQFF. As DNA, the CDR3 is TGTGCCAGCCGTCGGGGAGCGGGACGGGGATACAATGAGCAGTTCTTC.

V and J are TRBV5-5 and TRBJ2-3; 8 nucleotides align to TRBD2. V trimming: 1 base; J trimming: 3 bases; junction bases outside the gene matches: 7. The CDR3 contains 16 residues. Germline CDR1 is SGHKS and CDR2 is YYEKEE (reference sequence). CDR3 amino acids: CASSLSSGGLTDTQYF. As DNA, the CDR3 is TGTGCCAGCAGCTTGTCTTCGGGGGGGCTGACAGATACGCAGTATTTT.

The chain employs TRBV11-2 and TRBJ1-2; 10 positions agree with TRBD1. This CDR3 region has 15 residues. CDR1 is SGHAT, CDR2 FQNNGV, per germline. Trimming cost V 3 bases and J 6 bases; bases outside gene matches: 7. CDR3 amino acids: CASSLDGTGDDGYTF. The CDR3 coding sequence is TGTGCCAGCAGCTTGGACGGGACAGGGGACGATGGCTACACCTTC. Full variable domain (outside the CDR3, taken from reference TRBV11-2 and TRBJ1-2): EAGVAQSPRYKIIEKRQSVAFWCNPISGHATLYWYQQILGQGPKLLIQFQNNGVVDDSQLPKDRFSAERLKGVDSTLKIQPAKLEDSAVYLCASSLDGTGDDGYTFGSGTRLTVV.

J is TRBJ1-2 and V is TRBV28; 7 bases fit TRBD1. V lost 9 bases, J lost 4 bases, and 8 bases stayed unmatched. Germline V lookup: CDR1 MDHEN, CDR2 SYDVKM. This CDR3 is 13 amino acids long. CDR3 in DNA: TGTGCCAGTGTGACAGGGACGGGCTATGGCTACACCTTC. It yields the protein CASVTGTGYGYTF.

V usage is TRBV30 and J usage is TRBJ1-1, with no clear D. The CDR3 has 15 amino acids. Germline V lookup: CDR1 GTSNPN, CDR2 SVGIG (reference sequence). Trimming removed 4 bases from V and 0 bases from J, with 15 bases in between. The CDR3: CAWKFFGSMNTEAFF. The DNA of the CDR3 is TGTGCCTGGAAGTTTTTTGGGAGCATGAACACTGAAGCTTTCTTT.

V and J are TRBV19 and TRBJ1-6, with a weak D call TRBD1 (6 bases). This CDR3 comprises 13 residues. Trimming removed 2 bases at V and 15 bases at J, with 14 bases between. The germline V gene encodes CDR1 LNHDA and CDR2 SQIVND (reference sequence). For the CDR3, the DNA is TGTGCCAGTAGTATAATTACAGACAGGCGCCTCCACTTT. Translated, it gives CASSIITDRRLHF.

J is TRBJ2-7 and V is TRBV19; TRBD1 might be the D (5 bases). Germline loops: CDR1 LNHDA, CDR2 SQIVND (reference sequence). V was clipped by 7 bases and J by 5 bases, with 12 bases between them. The CDR3 is 12 residues long. CDR3 in amino acids: CASKDKNNEQYF. The CDR3 nucleotides read TGTGCCAGTAAGGACAAAAACAACGAGCAGTACTTC.

This clone came up once. The J gene is TRBJ1-5, the V gene TRBV19; D may be TRBD1 (5 bases). V was clipped by 5 bases and J by 1 base, with 12 bases between them. The CDR3 covers 15 residues. The germline CDR1 and CDR2 sequences are LNHDA and SQIVND (reference sequence). The CDR3 sequence: CASSLSTASNQPQHF. DNA of the CDR3: TGTGCCAGTAGTTTATCGACAGCCAGCAATCAGCCCCAGCATTTT.

This clone was found once. V is TRBV18 and J is TRBJ2-1; D not resolved. CDR1 and CDR2 from the germline V gene are KGHSH and LQKENI. V lost 1 base to trimming and J lost 7 bases, with 11 bases between them. There are 14 residues in the CDR3. The CDR3 DNA reads TGTGCCAGCTCACCACGTCCACTCGCAAATGAGCAGTTCTTC. Translated, it gives CASSPRPLANEQFF.

The chain has TRBV4-2 and TRBJ1-2, with TRBD1 matching over 8 bases. Losses at the gene ends were 0 bases for V and 5 bases for J; bases not matched to a gene: 8. Germline assignment: CDR1 LGHNA and CDR2 YNFKEQ. This CDR3 contains 16 residues. CDR3 sequence: CASSQDPPGGEYGYTF. CDR3 nucleotide sequence: TGTGCCAGCAGCCAAGATCCTCCAGGGGGCGAATATGGCTACACCTTC.

The J gene is TRBJ2-2, the V gene TRBV19; possible D gene TRBD1, 5 bases. This CDR3 is built from 13 residues. The ends were cut back, 7 bases at V and 3 bases at J, with 9 bases in the middle. Germline V lookup: CDR1 LNHDA, CDR2 SQIVND (reference sequence). CDR3 sequence reads: CASTTEYTGELFF. The CDR3, as DNA: TGTGCCAGTACGACAGAGTACACCGGGGAGCTGTTTTTT.

This chain links TRBV19 with TRBJ1-5; D unclear. The germline V gene has CDR1 LNHDA and CDR2 SQIVND (reference sequence). V was shortened by 4 bases and J by 10 bases, with 11 bases between the two germline ends. The CDR3 consists of 12 residues. CDR3 sequence: CASSTPTRPQHF. The CDR3 DNA follows: TGTGCCAGTAGTACCCCGACAAGACCCCAGCATTTT.

CDR3 amino acids: CASSSQGAYEQYF. In nucleotides, the CDR3 is TGTGCCAGCAGCTCACAGGGGGCCTACGAGCAGTACTTC. The V and J genes are TRBV7-3 and TRBJ2-7, with TRBD1 matching 8 bases. The junction had 1 base not matched to a gene; V was cut back by 4 bases and J by 2 bases. Per the germline V gene, CDR1 is SGHTA and CDR2 is FQGTGA. The length of the CDR3 is 13 residues.

V gene TRBV29-1 combines with J gene TRBJ1-5; 8 nucleotides match TRBD1. Per the germline V gene, CDR1 is SQVTM and CDR2 is ANQGSEA. After removal of 4 bases from V and 7 bases from J, the junction contained 6 bases not matched to a gene. The CDR3 length is 13 residues. CDR3: CSVGQGRGQPQHF. The CDR3 DNA follows: TGCAGCGTTGGACAGGGGAGAGGGCAGCCCCAGCATTTT.

This CDR3 reads CASSFRDRGILFDEQYF. The CDR3 DNA reads as TGTGCCAGCAGCTTCCGGGACAGGGGGATTCTCTTCGACGAGCAGTACTTC. V usage is TRBV7-6 and J usage is TRBJ2-7, with 11 nucleotides matching TRBD1. J lost 5 bases, V lost 3 bases, and 12 bases had no gene match. CDR3 size: 17 residues. CDR1 is SGHVS and CDR2 is FNYEAQ in the germline V gene.

The chain links TRBV10-2 to TRBJ2-3; 7 positions agree with TRBD2. CDR3 size: 13 residues. V shed 6 bases, J shed 5 bases, and the junction held 5 bases outside the gene matches. Looked up from germline, CDR1 is WSHSY and CDR2 is SAAADI. The CDR3 DNA reads TGCGCCAGCAGGCGGGAGTGGGGAGATACGCAGTATTTT. Residues: CASRREWGDTQYF.

The chain couples TRBV5-4 to TRBJ2-4; TRBD2 agrees at 16 bases. The CDR3 has 18 amino acids. Germline values: CDR1 SGHNT, CDR2 YYREEE (reference sequence). The V and J ends lost 3 bases and 0 bases, in that order; junction bases with no gene match: 3. CDR3: CASSSGLAGGIAKNIQYF. The DNA for the CDR3 is TGTGCCAGCAGCTCGGGACTAGCGGGGGGGATAGCCAAAAACATTCAGTACTTC.

The chain combines TRBV11-2 with TRBJ2-7; possibly TRBD2 for D (7 bases). CDR1 is SGHAT and CDR2 is FQNNGV in the germline V gene. CDR3 length: 15 amino acids. Trimming removed 4 bases from V and 5 bases from J, with 18 bases in between. For the CDR3, the DNA is TGTGCCAGCAGCTCCCTAAGGGGGGGAGTAAACGAGCAGTACTTC. Its protein product is CASSSLRGGVNEQYF.

This clone showed up just once. J is TRBJ1-6 and V is TRBV25-1; 7 nucleotides match TRBD1. The V gene end was trimmed by 6 bases and the J gene end by 10 bases; junction bases not matched to a gene: 6. The CDR3 consists of 13 residues. Germline values: CDR1 MGHDK, CDR2 SYGVNS. CDR3 in amino acids: CASRSTGQSPLHF. In nucleotides, the CDR3 is TGTGCCAGCAGATCGACAGGGCAATCACCCCTCCACTTT.

The gene calls are TRBV3-1 (or the pseudogene TRBV3-2) and TRBJ2-2; perhaps TRBD1 as D (6 bases). Between the trimmed V and J ends, which lost 4 bases and 7 bases, there was a span of 16 bases. The CDR3 totals 15 residues. In germline, CDR1 is LGHDT, CDR2 YNNKEL (reference sequence). In DNA, the CDR3 is TGTGCCAGCAGCCTGGGCAGGGGTATGGTCGGGGAGCTGTTTTTT. Protein: CASSLGRGMVGELFF.